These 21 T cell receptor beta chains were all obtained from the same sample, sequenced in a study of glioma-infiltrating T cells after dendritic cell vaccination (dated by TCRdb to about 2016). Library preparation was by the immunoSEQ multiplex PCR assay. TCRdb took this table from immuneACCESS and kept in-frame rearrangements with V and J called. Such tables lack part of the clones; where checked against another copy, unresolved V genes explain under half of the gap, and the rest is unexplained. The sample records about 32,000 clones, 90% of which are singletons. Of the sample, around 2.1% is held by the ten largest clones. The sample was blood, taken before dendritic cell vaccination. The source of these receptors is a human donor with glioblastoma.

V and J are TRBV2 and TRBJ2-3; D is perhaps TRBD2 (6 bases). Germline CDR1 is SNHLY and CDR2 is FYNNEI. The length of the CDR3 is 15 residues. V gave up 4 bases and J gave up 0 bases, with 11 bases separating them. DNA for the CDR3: TGTGCCAGCAGTGTTCAACGGGGGAGCACAGATACGCAGTATTTT. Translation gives CASSVQRGSTDTQYF.

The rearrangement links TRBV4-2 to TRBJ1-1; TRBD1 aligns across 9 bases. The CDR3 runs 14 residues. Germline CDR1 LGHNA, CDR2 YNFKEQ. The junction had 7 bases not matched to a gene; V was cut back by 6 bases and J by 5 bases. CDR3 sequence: CASSVQGAQTEAFF. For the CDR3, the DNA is TGTGCCAGCAGTGTACAGGGGGCGCAAACTGAAGCTTTCTTT.

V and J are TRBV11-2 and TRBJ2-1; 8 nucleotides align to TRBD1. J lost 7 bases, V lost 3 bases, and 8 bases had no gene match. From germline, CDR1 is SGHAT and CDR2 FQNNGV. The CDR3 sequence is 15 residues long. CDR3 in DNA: TGTGCCAGCAGCTTCTCCGGGACAGGTACTAATGAGCAGTTCTTC. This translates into CASSFSGTGTNEQFF.

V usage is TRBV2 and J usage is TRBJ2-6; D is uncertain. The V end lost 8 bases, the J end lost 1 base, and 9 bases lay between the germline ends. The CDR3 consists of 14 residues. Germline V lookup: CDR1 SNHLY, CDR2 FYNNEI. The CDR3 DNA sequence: TGTGCCAGCTATTTGGCATCTGGGGCCAACGTCCTGACTTTC. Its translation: CASYLASGANVLTF.

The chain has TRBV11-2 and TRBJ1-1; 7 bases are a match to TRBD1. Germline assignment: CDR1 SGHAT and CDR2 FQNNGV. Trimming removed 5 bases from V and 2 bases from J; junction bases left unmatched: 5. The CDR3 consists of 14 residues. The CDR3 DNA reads TGTGCCAGCAGCACCGGACAGGCCAACACTGAAGCTTTCTTT. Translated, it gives CASSTGQANTEAFF.

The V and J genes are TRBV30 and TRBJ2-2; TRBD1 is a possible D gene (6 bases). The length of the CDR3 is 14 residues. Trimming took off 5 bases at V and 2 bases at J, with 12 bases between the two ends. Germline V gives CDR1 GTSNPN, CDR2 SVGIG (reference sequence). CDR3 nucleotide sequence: TGTGCCTGGGACAGGTCGGCTAACACCGGGGAGCTGTTTTTT. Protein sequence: CAWDRSANTGELFF.

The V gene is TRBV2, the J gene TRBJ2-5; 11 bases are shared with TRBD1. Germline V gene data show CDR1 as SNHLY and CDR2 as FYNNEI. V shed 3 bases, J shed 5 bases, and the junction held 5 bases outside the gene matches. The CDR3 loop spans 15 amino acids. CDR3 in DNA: TGTGCCAGCAGTGAGGGACAGGGGGTTTCGGAGACCCAGTACTTC. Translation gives CASSEGQGVSETQYF.

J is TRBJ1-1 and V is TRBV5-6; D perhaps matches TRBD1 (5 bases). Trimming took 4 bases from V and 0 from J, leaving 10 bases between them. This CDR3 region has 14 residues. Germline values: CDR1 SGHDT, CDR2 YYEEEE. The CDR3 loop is CASSVGGVNTEAFF. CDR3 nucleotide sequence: TGTGCCAGCAGCGTGGGGGGGGTGAACACTGAAGCTTTCTTT.

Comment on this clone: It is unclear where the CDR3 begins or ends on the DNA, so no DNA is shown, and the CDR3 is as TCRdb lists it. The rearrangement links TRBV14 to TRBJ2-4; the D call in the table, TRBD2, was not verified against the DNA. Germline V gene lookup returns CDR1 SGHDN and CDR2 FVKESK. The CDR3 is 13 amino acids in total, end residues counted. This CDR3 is CASSQVGRGAPYF.

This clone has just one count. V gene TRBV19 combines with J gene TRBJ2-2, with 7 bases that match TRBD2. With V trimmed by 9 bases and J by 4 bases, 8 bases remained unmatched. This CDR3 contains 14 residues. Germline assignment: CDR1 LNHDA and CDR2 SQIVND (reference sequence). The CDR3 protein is CASQTGGVTGELFF. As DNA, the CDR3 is TGTGCCAGCCAAACGGGAGGAGTCACCGGGGAGCTGTTTTTT.

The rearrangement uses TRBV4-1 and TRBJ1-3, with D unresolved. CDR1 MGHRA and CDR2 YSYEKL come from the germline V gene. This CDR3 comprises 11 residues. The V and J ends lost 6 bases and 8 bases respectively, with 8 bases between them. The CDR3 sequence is CASSRGHTIYF. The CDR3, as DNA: TGCGCCAGCAGTCGTGGCCACACCATATATTTT.

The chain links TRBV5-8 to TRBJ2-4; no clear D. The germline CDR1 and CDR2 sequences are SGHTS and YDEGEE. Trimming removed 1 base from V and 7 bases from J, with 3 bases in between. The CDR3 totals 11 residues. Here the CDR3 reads CASSLRNIQYF. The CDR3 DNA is TGTGCCAGCAGCTTGCGTAACATTCAGTACTTC.

DNA of the CDR3: TGTGCCAGCAGCTTGGTAGGAGCCCGTTCGAACACCGGGGAGCTGTTTTTT. It translates to CASSLVGARSNTGELFF. The rearrangement joins TRBV7-2 to TRBJ2-2; D remains ambiguous. The V gene lost 3 bases and the J gene lost 0 bases, with 14 bases spanning the gap. The length of the CDR3 is 17 residues. The germline gives CDR1 SGHTA, CDR2 FQGNSA.

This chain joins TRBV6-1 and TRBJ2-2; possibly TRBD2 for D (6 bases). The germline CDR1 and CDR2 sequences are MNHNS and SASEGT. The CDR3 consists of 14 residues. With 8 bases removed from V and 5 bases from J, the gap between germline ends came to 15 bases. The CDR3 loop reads CASRDGGSTGELFF. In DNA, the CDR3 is TGTGCCAGCCGGGATGGGGGGTCGACCGGGGAGCTGTTTTTT.

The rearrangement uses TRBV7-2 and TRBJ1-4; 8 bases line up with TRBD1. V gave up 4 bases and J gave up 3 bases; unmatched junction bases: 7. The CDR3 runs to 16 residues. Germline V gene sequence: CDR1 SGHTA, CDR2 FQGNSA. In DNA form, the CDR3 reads TGTGCCAGCAGCTATAGTGGGACAGGAGCTAATGAAAAACTGTTTTTT. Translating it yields CASSYSGTGANEKLFF.

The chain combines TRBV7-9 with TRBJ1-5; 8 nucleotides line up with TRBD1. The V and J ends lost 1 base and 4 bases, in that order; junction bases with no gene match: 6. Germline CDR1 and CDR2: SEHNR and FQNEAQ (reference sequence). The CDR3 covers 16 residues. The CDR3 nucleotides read TGTGCCAGCAGCTTAGGGACAGGGCGCACGAATCAGCCCCAGCATTTT. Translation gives CASSLGTGRTNQPQHF.

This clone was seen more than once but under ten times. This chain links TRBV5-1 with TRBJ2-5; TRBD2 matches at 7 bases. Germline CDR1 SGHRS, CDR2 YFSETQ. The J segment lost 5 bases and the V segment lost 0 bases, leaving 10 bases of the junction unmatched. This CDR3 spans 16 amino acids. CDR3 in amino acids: CASSLAPSGAGETQYF. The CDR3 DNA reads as TGCGCCAGCAGCTTGGCCCCCAGCGGGGCTGGGGAGACCCAGTACTTC.

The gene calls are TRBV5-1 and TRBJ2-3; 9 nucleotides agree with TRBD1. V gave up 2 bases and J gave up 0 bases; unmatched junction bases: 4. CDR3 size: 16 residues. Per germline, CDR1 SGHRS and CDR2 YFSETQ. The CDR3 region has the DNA TGCGCCAGCAGCTTAGGGACAGGGATAAGCACAGATACGCAGTATTTT. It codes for CASSLGTGISTDTQYF.

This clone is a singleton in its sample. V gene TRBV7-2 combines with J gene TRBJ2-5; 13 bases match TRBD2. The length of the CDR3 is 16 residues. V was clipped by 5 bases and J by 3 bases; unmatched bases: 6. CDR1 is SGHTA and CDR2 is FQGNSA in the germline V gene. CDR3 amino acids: CASSPSGTSGEETQYF. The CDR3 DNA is TGTGCCAGCAGCCCCTCAGGGACTAGCGGGGAAGAGACCCAGTACTTC.

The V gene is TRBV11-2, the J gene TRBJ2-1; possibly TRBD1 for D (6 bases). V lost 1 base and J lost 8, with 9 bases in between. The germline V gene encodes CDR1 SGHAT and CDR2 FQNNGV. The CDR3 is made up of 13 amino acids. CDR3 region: CASSLAGAYEQFF. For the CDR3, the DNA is TGTGCCAGCAGCTTAGCAGGGGCGTATGAGCAGTTCTTC.

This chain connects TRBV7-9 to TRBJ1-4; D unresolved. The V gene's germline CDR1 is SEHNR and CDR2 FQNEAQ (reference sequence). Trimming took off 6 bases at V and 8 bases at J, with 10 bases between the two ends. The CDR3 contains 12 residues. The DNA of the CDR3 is TGTGCCAGCAGTACCGTGAGGGAAAAACTGTTTTTT. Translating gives CASSTVREKLFF.